This T cell receptor beta chain came from a study of T cell changes during pregnancy in multiple sclerosis. Assay used: immunoSEQ multiplex PCR; TCRdb lists only in-frame clones, some missing. The data contain more than 65,000 clones, more than 85% of them singletons. V dropped 0 bases and J dropped 1 base, with 12 bases sitting between them. The germline V gene has CDR1 MGHRA and CDR2 YSYEKL. The CDR3 has 16 amino acids. This receptor was taken from a female donor with multiple sclerosis, enrolled in a pregnancy study. The sample in question was peripheral blood, obtained in the first trimester of pregnancy. J is TRBJ1-1 and V is TRBV4-1, with D possibly being TRBD1 (6 bases). CDR3 nucleotides: TGCGCCAGCAGCCAAGATTCTTGGACAGCGAACACTGAAGCTTTCTTT. Residues: CASSQDSWTANTEAFF.